The T cell receptor (beta chain) described here comes from a study of blood T cell repertoires in COVID-19. Study details: Spain, Italy and the United States supplied samples that represented acute and convalescent COVID-19. In each case, the material was cDNA or gDNA derived from T cells, B-cell-depleted T cells, or PBMCs.

Per the authors' pipeline: By means of reference gene primer amplification, nucleated cell counts were estimated. The assay was immunoSEQ multiplex PCR, and TCRdb's table has in-frame clones only and misses some. V and J calls and clone size are given by that table; D and trimming were obtained from the DNA. The data show 250,000 to 350,000 clones, roughly 87% seen once. From germline, CDR1 is SGHTA and CDR2 FQGNSA. The CDR3 covers 14 residues. V dropped 1 base and J dropped 6 bases, with 10 bases sitting between them. This receptor was identified in a woman between 50 and 59 years old who had recovered from COVID-19. The chain employs TRBV7-2 and TRBJ1-5; weak D call: TRBD1 (6 bases). What was sequenced was peripheral blood. The CDR3 coding sequence is TGTGCCAGCAGCTTAGGAGGGGGATCTCAGCCCCAGCATTTT. Its protein product is CASSLGGGSQPQHF.